A selection of T cell receptor beta chains follows, all from one sample in a study of CD8 T cells in ankylosing spondylitis. TCRdb used MiXCR to reprocess the 5' RACE reads, holding one entry per CDR3 protein. This sample has fewer than 250,000 distinct CDR3 sequences; roughly 25% occur once, and the top ten carry around 6.3%. Sequenced sample: blood, either unsorted or a sorted T cell fraction (not recorded which). These TCRs come from a male donor with ankylosing spondylitis or in good health (not recorded which). Both conserved end residues are part of each CDR3. The order of the fields is CDR3 DNA, CDR3 protein, V gene, D gene, J gene, clone size. A D gene is named only where the DNA matches it firmly. Clone size is given for some rows only: seen once, a few or many times, or a class if the clone is expanded.

cdr3_nt: TGCAGCCCGAGGGACGGACCCTACGAGCAGTACTTC
cdr3_aa: CSPRDGPYEQYF
v_call: TRBV29-1
d_call: .
j_call: TRBJ2-7
clone_size: few

cdr3_nt: TGTGCCACCAGTGATGTGGGGAGCACAGATACGCAGTATTTT
cdr3_aa: CATSDVGSTDTQYF
v_call: TRBV24-1
d_call: .
j_call: TRBJ2-3
clone_size: .

cdr3_nt: TGCAGTGCTAGAGGGGGACAGGGAAACACTGAAGCTTTCTTT
cdr3_aa: CSARGGQGNTEAFF
v_call: TRBV20-1
d_call: TRBD1
j_call: TRBJ1-1
clone_size: many

cdr3_nt: TGCAGTGCCAGAGGGACGCTGGGCTACGAGCAGTACTTC
cdr3_aa: CSARGTLGYEQYF
v_call: TRBV20-1
d_call: .
j_call: TRBJ2-7
clone_size: many

cdr3_nt: TGCAGTGCATCTCAGGGGACACACACTGAAGCTTTCTTT
cdr3_aa: CSASQGTHTEAFF
v_call: TRBV20-1
d_call: .
j_call: TRBJ1-1
clone_size: many

cdr3_nt: TGCAGTGCTAGAGATCCTAGCGGGAGGGGTTACGAGCAGTACTTC
cdr3_aa: CSARDPSGRGYEQYF
v_call: TRBV20-1
d_call: TRBD2
j_call: TRBJ2-7
clone_size: .

cdr3_nt: TGCAGTGCTAGATTGAACGAGCGGCGCTCCTACAATGAGCAGTTCTTC
cdr3_aa: CSARLNERRSYNEQFF
v_call: TRBV20-1
d_call: .
j_call: TRBJ2-1
clone_size: .

cdr3_nt: TGCGCCAGCAGCCCGGACCTAAACACTGAAGCTTTCTTT
cdr3_aa: CASSPDLNTEAFF
v_call: TRBV5-1
d_call: .
j_call: TRBJ1-1
clone_size: many

cdr3_nt: TGTGCCAGCAGTCCGTGGACAGGGGCCTATGGCTACACCTTC
cdr3_aa: CASSPWTGAYGYTF
v_call: TRBV6-1
d_call: TRBD1
j_call: TRBJ1-2
clone_size: .

cdr3_nt: TGCAGCGTGACCCATCAGGGAGGGGCAGATACGCAGTATTTT
cdr3_aa: CSVTHQGGADTQYF
v_call: TRBV29-1
d_call: TRBD2
j_call: TRBJ2-3
clone_size: once

cdr3_nt: TGTGCCAGCAGCCCGTCGACTAGCGGCGGGGAGCTGTTTTTT
cdr3_aa: CASSPSTSGGELFF
v_call: TRBV6-2/TRBV6-3
d_call: TRBD2
j_call: TRBJ2-2
clone_size: many

cdr3_nt: TGTGCCATCAGCCCTTCAACCGGGACTAGCGGGAAACTGGATGAGCAGTTCTTC
cdr3_aa: CAISPSTGTSGKLDEQFF
v_call: TRBV10-3
d_call: TRBD2
j_call: TRBJ2-1
clone_size: .

cdr3_nt: TGCAGCGTTGAAAGGGCTAACTATGGCTACACCTTC
cdr3_aa: CSVERANYGYTF
v_call: TRBV29-1
d_call: .
j_call: TRBJ1-2
clone_size: few

cdr3_nt: TGTGCCTGGTCCCTACCGGGGGGATATGAAGCTTTCTTT
cdr3_aa: CAWSLPGGYEAFF
v_call: TRBV30
d_call: .
j_call: TRBJ1-1
clone_size: .

cdr3_nt: TGTGCCAGCAGCTTAGGGTCGGGACAGGAGCTGTTTTTT
cdr3_aa: CASSLGSGQELFF
v_call: TRBV11-3
d_call: .
j_call: TRBJ2-2
clone_size: .

cdr3_nt: TGCAGTGCGGTGGGCAGCCACACTGAAGCTTTCTTT
cdr3_aa: CSAVGSHTEAFF
v_call: TRBV20-1
d_call: .
j_call: TRBJ1-1
clone_size: many

cdr3_nt: TGTGCCAGCAGCTTCCGGGACAGGGGGCGCGGGAGCTCCTACGAGCAGTACTTC
cdr3_aa: CASSFRDRGRGSSYEQYF
v_call: TRBV7-8
d_call: TRBD1
j_call: TRBJ2-7
clone_size: .

cdr3_nt: TGCGCCAGCACTCCAGGGACAGGGAACACCGGGGAGCTGTTTTTT
cdr3_aa: CASTPGTGNTGELFF
v_call: TRBV5-1
d_call: TRBD1
j_call: TRBJ2-2
clone_size: many

cdr3_nt: TGTGCCTCGAGATCCGGGACTAGCGGGAATTTTACAGATACGCAGTATTTT
cdr3_aa: CASRSGTSGNFTDTQYF
v_call: TRBV11-2
d_call: TRBD2
j_call: TRBJ2-3
clone_size: many

cdr3_nt: TGTGCCAGCAGTGCCGGGGGAGGGAGGAATGAGCAGTTCTTC
cdr3_aa: CASSAGGGRNEQFF
v_call: TRBV2
d_call: TRBD2
j_call: TRBJ2-1
clone_size: many

cdr3_nt: TGTGCCAGCAGCGGACCTCGACTAAACAAGCCTTCCTACGAGCAGTACTTC
cdr3_aa: CASSGPRLNKPSYEQYF
v_call: TRBV4-2
d_call: .
j_call: TRBJ2-7
clone_size: many

cdr3_nt: TGTGCCAGCAGCAAAGGGGACAGGGGCAATCAGCCCCAGCATTTT
cdr3_aa: CASSKGDRGNQPQHF
v_call: TRBV7-6
d_call: TRBD1
j_call: TRBJ1-5
clone_size: many

cdr3_nt: TGTGCCAGCAGCTTGGGGACAGGGTTCTACAATGAGCAGTTCTTC
cdr3_aa: CASSLGTGFYNEQFF
v_call: TRBV5-6
d_call: TRBD1
j_call: TRBJ2-1
clone_size: many

cdr3_nt: TGCAGCGTTGGGGAGGAGACCCAGTACTTC
cdr3_aa: CSVGEETQYF
v_call: TRBV29-1
d_call: .
j_call: TRBJ2-5
clone_size: .

cdr3_nt: TGCGCCAGCCTGCCGATCTACGGACAGGGTGAGACCCAGTACTTC
cdr3_aa: CASLPIYGQGETQYF
v_call: TRBV5-1
d_call: TRBD1
j_call: TRBJ2-5
clone_size: few

cdr3_nt: TGCGCCAGCAGCCAAGAAGTAGCGGGAGACCAAGAGACCCAGTACTTC
cdr3_aa: CASSQEVAGDQETQYF
v_call: TRBV4-3
d_call: TRBD2
j_call: TRBJ2-5
clone_size: many

cdr3_nt: TGTGCCAGCTCAGCGGGACAGGGTCGCACAGATACGCAGTATTTT
cdr3_aa: CASSAGQGRTDTQYF
v_call: TRBV27
d_call: TRBD1
j_call: TRBJ2-3
clone_size: many

cdr3_nt: TGCAGCGTGGGTTTGCCTCTAAGTGGGGAGACCCAGTACTTC
cdr3_aa: CSVGLPLSGETQYF
v_call: TRBV29-1
d_call: .
j_call: TRBJ2-5
clone_size: few

cdr3_nt: TGCAGTGCCGCGAACACAGTAAACAATCAGCCCCAGCATTTT
cdr3_aa: CSAANTVNNQPQHF
v_call: TRBV20-1
d_call: .
j_call: TRBJ1-5
clone_size: .

cdr3_nt: TGTGCCAGCAGTTGGGGACAGGCTCGGGGAGAGCAGTACTTC
cdr3_aa: CASSWGQARGEQYF
v_call: TRBV12-3/TRBV12-4
d_call: TRBD1
j_call: TRBJ2-7
clone_size: .

cdr3_nt: TGTGCCAGCAGTTCGGGGAGTAAGGTGAACACTGAAGCTTTCTTT
cdr3_aa: CASSSGSKVNTEAFF
v_call: TRBV6-5
d_call: .
j_call: TRBJ1-1
clone_size: .

cdr3_nt: TGCAGTGCAACGATAGCGGGAGTAAGGGATGAGCAGTTCTTC
cdr3_aa: CSATIAGVRDEQFF
v_call: TRBV20-1
d_call: TRBD2
j_call: TRBJ2-1
clone_size: many

cdr3_nt: TGCAGTGCCACGGGACTAGCGACATCCTACAATGAGCAGTTCTTC
cdr3_aa: CSATGLATSYNEQFF
v_call: TRBV20-1
d_call: TRBD2
j_call: TRBJ2-1
clone_size: many

cdr3_nt: TGTGCCAGCAGCGCAACTCTACAGGGAGTAGGTGGCTACACCTTC
cdr3_aa: CASSATLQGVGGYTF
v_call: TRBV9
d_call: .
j_call: TRBJ1-2
clone_size: many

cdr3_nt: TGTGCCAGCAGCTCCCCGGGGAGCGGATACAATGAGCAGTTCTTC
cdr3_aa: CASSSPGSGYNEQFF
v_call: TRBV7-9
d_call: .
j_call: TRBJ2-1
clone_size: many

cdr3_nt: TGCAGCGTGTTAGCGGGGGGAGGGTACAATGAGCAGTTCTTC
cdr3_aa: CSVLAGGGYNEQFF
v_call: TRBV29-1
d_call: TRBD2
j_call: TRBJ2-1
clone_size: .

cdr3_nt: TGCGCCAGCAGCGTGACAGGGGCCCGTACCTACGAGCAGTACTTC
cdr3_aa: CASSVTGARTYEQYF
v_call: TRBV5-1
d_call: TRBD1
j_call: TRBJ2-7
clone_size: many

cdr3_nt: TGCAGTGCTAGAGATCCGGGGCACCACAATGAGCAGTTCTTC
cdr3_aa: CSARDPGHHNEQFF
v_call: TRBV20-1
d_call: .
j_call: TRBJ2-1
clone_size: many

cdr3_nt: TGTGCCAGCAGTTTAGGCGGGGTTAACACCGGGGAGCTGTTTTTT
cdr3_aa: CASSLGGVNTGELFF
v_call: TRBV28
d_call: .
j_call: TRBJ2-2
clone_size: many

cdr3_nt: TGTGCCAGCAGTTTGGGGGTCGGGGGCTCCTACGAGCAGTACTTC
cdr3_aa: CASSLGVGGSYEQYF
v_call: TRBV12-3/TRBV12-4
d_call: .
j_call: TRBJ2-7
clone_size: few

cdr3_nt: TGTGCCAGCAGCCAAGAGGGCTTGCAAGCGGGAGGCACAGATACGCAGTATTTT
cdr3_aa: CASSQEGLQAGGTDTQYF
v_call: TRBV4-2
d_call: TRBD2
j_call: TRBJ2-3
clone_size: many

cdr3_nt: TGCGCCAGCAGCCAAGATACGACCCTCCAAGAGACCCAGTACTTC
cdr3_aa: CASSQDTTLQETQYF
v_call: TRBV4-3
d_call: .
j_call: TRBJ2-5
clone_size: many

cdr3_nt: TGCAGCGTTGGACTAGCGGGAGGGAGCACAGATACGCAGTATTTT
cdr3_aa: CSVGLAGGSTDTQYF
v_call: TRBV29-1
d_call: TRBD2
j_call: TRBJ2-3
clone_size: .

cdr3_nt: TGCAGTGCTATTACGGGGGCGCCGGGACAGCCCCAGCATTTT
cdr3_aa: CSAITGAPGQPQHF
v_call: TRBV20-1
d_call: .
j_call: TRBJ1-5
clone_size: few

cdr3_nt: TGTGCCAGCAGCCAGGAAAGACTGAGAAATGAGCAGTTCTTC
cdr3_aa: CASSQERLRNEQFF
v_call: TRBV4-2
d_call: .
j_call: TRBJ2-1
clone_size: few

cdr3_nt: TGTGCCTGGAGGGGGGCCGGGTACCTTGAGCAGTTCTTC
cdr3_aa: CAWRGAGYLEQFF
v_call: TRBV30
d_call: .
j_call: TRBJ2-1
clone_size: once

cdr3_nt: TGTGCCAGCAGCTCCCCGGGGGTCCCTAATGAAAAACTGTTTTTT
cdr3_aa: CASSSPGVPNEKLFF
v_call: TRBV5-4
d_call: .
j_call: TRBJ1-4
clone_size: many